The source of this T cell receptor beta chain is a study of blood T cell repertoires in COVID-19. As for the study in general: There were acute and convalescent COVID-19 samples, and they came from the United States, Italy and Spain. The analysed material was cDNA or gDNA that came from T cells, B-cell-depleted T cells, or PBMCs.

Per the study methods: Amplification of reference gene primers was used by the study to estimate nucleated cell counts. This table comes from immunoSEQ multiplex PCR, and its TCRdb copy is limited to in-frame clones, with some not included. That table furnishes V, J and clone size, whereas the DNA furnished D and trimming. The sample consists of some 150,000 clones, 85% to 90% of them appearing once. The sample holds a few counts of this clone. V was trimmed by 4 bases and J by 8 bases, leaving 12 bases between them. Per germline, CDR1 SGHAT and CDR2 FQNNGV. The CDR3 consists of 13 residues. The chain carries TRBV11-2 and TRBJ2-1; no reliable D call. The clonotype originates from a man aged 45-65 years with active or convalescent COVID-19. What was sequenced was peripheral blood. Here the CDR3 DNA reads TGTGCCAGCAGCTCCTTCCAGGTGTATGAGCAGTTCTTC. Translation gives CASSSFQVYEQFF.